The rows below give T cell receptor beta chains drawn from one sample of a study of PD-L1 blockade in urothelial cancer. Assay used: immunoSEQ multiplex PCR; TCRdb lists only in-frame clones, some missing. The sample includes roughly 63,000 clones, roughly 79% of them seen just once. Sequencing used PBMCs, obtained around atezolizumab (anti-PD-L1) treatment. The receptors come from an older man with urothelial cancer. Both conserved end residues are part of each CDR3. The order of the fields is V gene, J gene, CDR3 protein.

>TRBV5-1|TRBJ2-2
CASSLGAGLNTGELFF
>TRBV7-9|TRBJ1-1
CASSLGGRGIGNTEAFF
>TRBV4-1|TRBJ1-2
CASSTRGRSANYGYTF
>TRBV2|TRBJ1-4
CASSTGRGDEKLFF
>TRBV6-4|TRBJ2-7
CASRRTSGSYEQYF
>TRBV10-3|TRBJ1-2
CAISGGGGYTF
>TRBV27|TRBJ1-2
CASGQEINYGYTF
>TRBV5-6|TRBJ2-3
CASSSTPSGRSDTQYF
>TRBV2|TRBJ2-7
CASKSSGLGFYEQYF
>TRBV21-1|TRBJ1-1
CASGTRRGTEAFF
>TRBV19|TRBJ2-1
CASAEGTSGRKQFF
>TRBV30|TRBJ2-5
CAWSQGQNQETQYF
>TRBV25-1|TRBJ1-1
CASSDPRWSTEAFF